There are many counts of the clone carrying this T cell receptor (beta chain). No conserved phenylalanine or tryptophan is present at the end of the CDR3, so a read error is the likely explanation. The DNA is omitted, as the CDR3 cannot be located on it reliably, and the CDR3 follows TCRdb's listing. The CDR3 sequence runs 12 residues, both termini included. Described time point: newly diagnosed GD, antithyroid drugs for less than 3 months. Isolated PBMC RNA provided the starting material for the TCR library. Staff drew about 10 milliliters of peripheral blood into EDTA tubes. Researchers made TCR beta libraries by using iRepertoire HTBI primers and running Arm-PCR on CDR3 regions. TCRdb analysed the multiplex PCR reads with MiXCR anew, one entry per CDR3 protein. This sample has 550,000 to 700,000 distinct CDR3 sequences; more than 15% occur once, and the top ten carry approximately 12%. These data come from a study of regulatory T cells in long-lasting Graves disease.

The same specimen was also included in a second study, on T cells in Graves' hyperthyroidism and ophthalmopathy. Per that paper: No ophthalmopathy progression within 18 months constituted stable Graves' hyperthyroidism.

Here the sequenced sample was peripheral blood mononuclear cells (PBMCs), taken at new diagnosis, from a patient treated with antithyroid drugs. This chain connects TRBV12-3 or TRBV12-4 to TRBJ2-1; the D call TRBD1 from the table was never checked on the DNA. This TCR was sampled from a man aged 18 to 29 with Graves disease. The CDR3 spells CASDPTAGAMGI.